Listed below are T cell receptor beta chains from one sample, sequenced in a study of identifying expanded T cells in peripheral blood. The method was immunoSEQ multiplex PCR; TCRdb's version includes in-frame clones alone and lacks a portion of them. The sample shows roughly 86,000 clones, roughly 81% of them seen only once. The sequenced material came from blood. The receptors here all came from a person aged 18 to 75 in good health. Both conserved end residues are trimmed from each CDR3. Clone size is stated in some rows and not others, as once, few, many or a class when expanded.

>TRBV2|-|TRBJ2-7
ASKGLLSYEQY
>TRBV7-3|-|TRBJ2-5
ASSSTGTRETQY
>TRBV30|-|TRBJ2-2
AWSPLRTGELF
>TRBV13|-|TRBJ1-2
ASSSPAGYYGYT
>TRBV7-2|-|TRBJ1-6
ASSLGRDNSPLH
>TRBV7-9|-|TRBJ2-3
ASSLEGGAPDTQY
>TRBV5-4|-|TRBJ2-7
ASSLEPGAYEQY
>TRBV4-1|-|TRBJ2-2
ASRTVAGAGELF
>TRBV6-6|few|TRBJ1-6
ASSVVYNSPLH
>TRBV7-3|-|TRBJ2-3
ASSLGTGVGDTQY
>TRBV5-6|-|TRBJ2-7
ASSLDRAIGSVEQY
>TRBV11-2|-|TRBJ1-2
ASSLDPRDRAYGYT
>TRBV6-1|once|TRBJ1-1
ASSDWGQGAEAF
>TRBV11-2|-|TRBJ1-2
ASSPGTDYGYT
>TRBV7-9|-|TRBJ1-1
ASSSYRGDTEAF
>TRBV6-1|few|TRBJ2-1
ASSDGGSYNEQF
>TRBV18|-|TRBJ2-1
ASSLFSNEQF
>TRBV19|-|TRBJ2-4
ASSPFIPGVAKNIQY
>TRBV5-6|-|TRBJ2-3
ASQKAGHTDTQY
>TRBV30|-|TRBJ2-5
AWSRGLAGQETQY
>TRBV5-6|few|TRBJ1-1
ASSPGIGGGRAEAF
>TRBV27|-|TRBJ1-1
ASRFGQLNTEAF
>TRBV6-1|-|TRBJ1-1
ASRRGLDTEAF
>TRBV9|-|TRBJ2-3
ASSLGLAGGVQY
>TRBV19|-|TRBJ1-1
ASKGSGIQSNTEAF
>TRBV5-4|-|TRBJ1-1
ASSRKLGEMNTEAF
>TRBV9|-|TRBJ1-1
ASSVGGQAAF
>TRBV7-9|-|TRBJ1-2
ASRGEVGGGYT
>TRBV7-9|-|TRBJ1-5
AKTGPQH